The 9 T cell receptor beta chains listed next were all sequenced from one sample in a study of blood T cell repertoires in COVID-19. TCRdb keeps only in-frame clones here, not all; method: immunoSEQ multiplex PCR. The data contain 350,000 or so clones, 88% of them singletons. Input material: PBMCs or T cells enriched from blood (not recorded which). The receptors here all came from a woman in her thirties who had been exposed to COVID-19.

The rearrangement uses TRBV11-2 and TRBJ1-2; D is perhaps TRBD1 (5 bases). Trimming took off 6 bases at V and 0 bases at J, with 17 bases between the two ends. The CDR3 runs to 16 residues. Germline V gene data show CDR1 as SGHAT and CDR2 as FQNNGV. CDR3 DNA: TGTGCCAGCAGAAGCTTTTCAGGGCGCTCTAACTATGGCTACACCTTC. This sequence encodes CASRSFSGRSNYGYTF.

CDR3 in amino acids: CASSYSKQGNSPLHF. CDR3 DNA sequence: TGTGCCAGCAGTTACTCGAAACAGGGAAATTCACCCCTCCACTTT. The rearrangement uses TRBV6-5 and TRBJ1-6, with TRBD1 as a possible D gene (6 bases). The germline CDR1 and CDR2 sequences are MNHEY and SVGAGI. The CDR3 runs to 15 residues. Trimming removed 0 bases from V and 7 bases from J, with 10 bases in between.

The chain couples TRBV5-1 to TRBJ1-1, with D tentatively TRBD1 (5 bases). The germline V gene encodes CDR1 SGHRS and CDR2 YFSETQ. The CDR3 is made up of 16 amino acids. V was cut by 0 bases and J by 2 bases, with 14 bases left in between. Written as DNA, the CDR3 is TGCGCCAGCAGCTTGGGTCCAGGGATGATTAACACTGAAGCTTTCTTT. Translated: CASSLGPGMINTEAFF.

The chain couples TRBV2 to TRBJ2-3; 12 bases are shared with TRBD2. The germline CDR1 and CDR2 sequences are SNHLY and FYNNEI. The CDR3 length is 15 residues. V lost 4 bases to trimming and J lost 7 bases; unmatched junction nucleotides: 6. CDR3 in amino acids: CASSAASGRENTQYF. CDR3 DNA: TGTGCCAGCAGTGCAGCTAGCGGGAGGGAGAATACGCAGTATTTT.

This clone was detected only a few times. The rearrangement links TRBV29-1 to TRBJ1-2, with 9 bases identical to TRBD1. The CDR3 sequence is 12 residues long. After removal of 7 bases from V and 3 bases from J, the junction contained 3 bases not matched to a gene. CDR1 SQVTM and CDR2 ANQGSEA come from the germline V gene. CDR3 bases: TGCAGCGGGGGACAGGGCGACTATGGCTACACCTTC. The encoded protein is CSGGQGDYGYTF.

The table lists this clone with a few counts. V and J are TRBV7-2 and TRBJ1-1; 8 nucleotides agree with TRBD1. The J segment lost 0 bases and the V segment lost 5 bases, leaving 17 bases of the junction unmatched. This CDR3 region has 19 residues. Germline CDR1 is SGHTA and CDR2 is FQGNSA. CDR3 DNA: TGTGCCAGCAGCCGGATTGACTTCAACAGGGGGATCATGAACACTGAAGCTTTCTTT. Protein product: CASSRIDFNRGIMNTEAFF.

CDR3 nucleotide sequence: TGCGCCAGCAGCTTGGGATTGGACAGCAGCTCCTACAATGAGCAGTTCTTC. This encodes CASSLGLDSSSYNEQFF. The chain links TRBV5-1 to TRBJ2-1; D perhaps matches TRBD1 (6 bases). The CDR3 consists of 17 residues. The V end was cut by 0 bases, the J end by 0 bases, with 13 bases between. Germline V gene sequence: CDR1 SGHRS, CDR2 YFSETQ.

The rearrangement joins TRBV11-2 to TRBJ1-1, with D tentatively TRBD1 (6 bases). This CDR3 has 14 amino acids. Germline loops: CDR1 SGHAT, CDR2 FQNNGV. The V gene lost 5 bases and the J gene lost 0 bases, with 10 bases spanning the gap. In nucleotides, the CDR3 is TGTGCCAGCAGCCTGGGACACATGAACACTGAAGCTTTCTTT. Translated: CASSLGHMNTEAFF.

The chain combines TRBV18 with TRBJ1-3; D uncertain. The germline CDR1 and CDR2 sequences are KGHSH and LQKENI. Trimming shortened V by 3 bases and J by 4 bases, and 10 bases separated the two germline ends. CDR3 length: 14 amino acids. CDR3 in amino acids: CASSPLSPGNTIYF. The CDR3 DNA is TGTGCCAGCTCACCTCTCTCCCCGGGAAACACCATATATTTT.